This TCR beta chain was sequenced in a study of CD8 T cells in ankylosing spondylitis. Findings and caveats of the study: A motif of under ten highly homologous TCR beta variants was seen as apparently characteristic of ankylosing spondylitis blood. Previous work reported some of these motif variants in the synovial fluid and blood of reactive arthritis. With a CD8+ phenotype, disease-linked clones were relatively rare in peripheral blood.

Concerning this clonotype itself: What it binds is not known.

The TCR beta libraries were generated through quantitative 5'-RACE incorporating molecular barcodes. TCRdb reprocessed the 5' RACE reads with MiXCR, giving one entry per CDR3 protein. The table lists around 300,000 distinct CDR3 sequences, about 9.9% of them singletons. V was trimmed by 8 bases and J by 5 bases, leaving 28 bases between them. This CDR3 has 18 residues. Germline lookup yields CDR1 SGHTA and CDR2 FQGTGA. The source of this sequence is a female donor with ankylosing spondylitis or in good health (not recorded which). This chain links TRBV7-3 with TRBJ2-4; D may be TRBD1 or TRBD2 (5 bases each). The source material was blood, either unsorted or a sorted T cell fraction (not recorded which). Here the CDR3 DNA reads TGTGCCAGCGATGTGACAGTCCGACATGGGACGCATGAAAACATTCAGTACTTC. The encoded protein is CASDVTVRHGTHENIQYF.